One sample yielded the 11 T cell receptor beta chains listed below, sequenced in a study of T cell repertoires in cytomegalovirus infection. One entry per CDR3 protein, called by TCRdb with MiXCR from the reads. Among 65,000 to 90,000 distinct CDR3 sequences listed, 3.5% to 4% were seen once. The sequenced material came from PBMCs. The origin of the receptors is a human donor in good health (CMV status not recorded). Some clones in this sample may be carry-over from other donors' samples.

Of note for this clonotype: This may arise from a read error, as a much more abundant clone is one base away. This chain connects TRBV11-2 to TRBJ1-1, with D possibly matching TRBD1 (6 bases). V dropped 8 bases and J dropped 7 bases, with 23 bases sitting between them. The length of the CDR3 is 15 residues. The germline CDR1 and CDR2 sequences are SGHAT and FQNNGV. The CDR3 DNA is TGTGCCAGCCGGCCGAGGGGGGGGGCGCAGAGTGAAGCTTTCTTT. Its translation is CASRPRGGAQSEAFF.

This clonotype has a count of ten or more. This chain links TRBV7-2 with TRBJ2-7; 9 nucleotides align to TRBD1. This CDR3 has 14 amino acids. With 4 bases clipped from V and 4 bases from J, the junction kept 5 bases outside the gene matches. Germline CDR1 and CDR2: SGHTA and FQGNSA. Here the CDR3 DNA reads TGTGCCAGCAGCTCCCCGGGACAGGGTTACGAGCAGTACTTC. Its protein product is CASSSPGQGYEQYF.

This clonotype has ten or more counts. This chain connects TRBV7-6 to TRBJ2-1, with 9 bases lining up with TRBD1. V gave up 5 bases and J gave up 2 bases; unmatched junction bases: 4. This CDR3 comprises 15 residues. Germline V gene sequence: CDR1 SGHVS, CDR2 FNYEAQ. CDR3 sequence (DNA): TGTGCCAGCAGCCAGGACAGGGGAACCTACAATGAGCAGTTCTTC. Its protein product is CASSQDRGTYNEQFF.

This clonotype was detected ten times or more. The chain carries TRBV3-1 and TRBJ2-1; D gene uncertain. Germline V gene lookup returns CDR1 LGHDT and CDR2 YNNKEL (reference sequence). The CDR3 is made up of 13 amino acids. Trimming pared 3 bases from V and 5 bases from J, leaving 8 bases between. The CDR3 sequence: CASSHPPHNEQFF. CDR3 bases: TGTGCCAGCAGCCACCCCCCTCACAATGAGCAGTTCTTC.

There are many counts of this clonotype. This chain joins TRBV7-6 and TRBJ2-1; D call uncertain. Germline V lookup: CDR1 SGHVS, CDR2 FNYEAQ. The CDR3 spans 13 residues. V was clipped by 4 bases and J by 5 bases, with 9 bases between them. Here the CDR3 DNA reads TGTGCCAGCAGCTCGGATCCACACAATGAGCAGTTCTTC. Protein: CASSSDPHNEQFF.

This clonotype was recorded at least ten times. This chain links TRBV7-6 with TRBJ2-2, with TRBD2 identical over 8 bases. Looked up from germline, CDR1 is SGHVS and CDR2 is FNYEAQ. Germline trimming cut 6 bases from V and 4 bases from J; bases unmatched to any gene: 7. This CDR3 is 15 amino acids long. In nucleotides, the CDR3 is TGTGCCAGCAGGACCGGGAGGGCCTTCACCGGGGAGCTGTTTTTT. Protein sequence: CASRTGRAFTGELFF.

This clonotype was seen ten or more times. V usage is TRBV7-9 and J usage is TRBJ2-1, with 11 bases that match TRBD2. V lost 4 bases to trimming and J lost 7 bases; unmatched junction nucleotides: 9. CDR3 length: 16 residues. Germline V gene data show CDR1 as SEHNR and CDR2 as FQNEAQ (reference sequence). The CDR3 loop is CASSSNSGRAGNEQFF. The CDR3 DNA reads as TGTGCCAGCAGCTCAAATAGCGGGAGGGCCGGGAATGAGCAGTTCTTC.

This clonotype was counted many times. The V and J genes are TRBV12-3 or TRBV12-4 and TRBJ2-3; 7 nucleotides align to TRBD2. V shed 4 bases, J shed 1 base, and the junction held 2 bases outside the gene matches. This CDR3 comprises 14 residues. CDR3 in amino acids: CASSWLAGTDTQYF. The CDR3 coding sequence is TGTGCCAGCAGTTGGCTAGCGGGCACAGATACGCAGTATTTT.

This clonotype was counted at least ten times. The chain combines TRBV12-3 or TRBV12-4 with TRBJ1-2; 8 bases are shared with TRBD1. The CDR3 extends over 14 amino acids. Trimming cost V 3 bases and J 7 bases; bases outside gene matches: 7. The CDR3 DNA reads TGTGCCAGCAGTTTTGGACAGGGTCAACTTGGCTACACCTTC. Its protein product is CASSFGQGQLGYTF.

This clonotype has a count of ten or more. CDR3 loop: CASSLAGAPTGELFF. The CDR3 region has the DNA TGTGCCAGCAGCTTAGCGGGGGCCCCAACCGGGGAGCTGTTTTTT. This sequence joins TRBV7-3 and TRBJ2-2; D may be TRBD2 (7 bases). The germline V and J ends were trimmed by 2 bases and 5 bases, with 12 bases remaining between them. CDR3 length: 15 amino acids. Germline V gene sequence: CDR1 SGHTA, CDR2 FQGTGA.

Ten or more counts support this clonotype. The chain links TRBV7-2 to TRBJ1-2; TRBD1 matches 8 bases. The junction had 10 bases not matched to a gene; V was cut back by 4 bases and J by 6 bases. The CDR3 covers 15 residues. Germline V lookup: CDR1 SGHTA, CDR2 FQGNSA. CDR3 sequence: CASSSAGGAPDGYTF. CDR3 coding DNA: TGTGCCAGCAGCTCCGCAGGGGGCGCCCCCGATGGCTACACCTTC.